The subject of this entry is one T cell receptor (beta chain). The antigen remains undetermined. This CDR3 has 16 residues. The germline V gene has CDR1 LNHDA and CDR2 SQIVND (reference sequence). V dropped 6 bases and J dropped 4 bases, with 16 bases sitting between them. This specimen belongs to a study of T cell responses to AZD1222 COVID-19 vaccine. Study-wide context: Researchers grouped second doses given at about 4 or about 12 weeks into one pool. Study observations and caveats: Donors were largely white British and mainly female; clonal diversity was possibly underestimated. Of spike-specific TCRs, nearly half reportedly target regions left unmutated in variants.

The assay was immunoSEQ multiplex PCR, and TCRdb's table has in-frame clones only and misses some. In the table there are 75,000 to 100,000 clones, roughly 90% of which are singletons. Sequenced here: peripheral blood, sampled on day 0 of AZD1222 vaccination. This clonotype was sampled from an adult in good health. The chain links TRBV19 to TRBJ2-6; D possibly corresponds to TRBD2 (5 bases). The CDR3 nucleotides read TGTGCCAGTAGGGTCGGAGGTCAGTCCGGGGCCAACGTCCTGACTTTC. Translating it yields CASRVGGQSGANVLTF. Full variable domain (missing parts from reference TRBV19 and TRBJ2-6): DGGITQSPKYLFRKEGQNVTLSCEQNLNHDAMYWYRQDPGQGLRLIYYSQIVNDFQKGDIAEGYSVSREKKESFPLTVTSAQKNPTAFYLCASRVGGQSGANVLTFGAGSRLTVL.